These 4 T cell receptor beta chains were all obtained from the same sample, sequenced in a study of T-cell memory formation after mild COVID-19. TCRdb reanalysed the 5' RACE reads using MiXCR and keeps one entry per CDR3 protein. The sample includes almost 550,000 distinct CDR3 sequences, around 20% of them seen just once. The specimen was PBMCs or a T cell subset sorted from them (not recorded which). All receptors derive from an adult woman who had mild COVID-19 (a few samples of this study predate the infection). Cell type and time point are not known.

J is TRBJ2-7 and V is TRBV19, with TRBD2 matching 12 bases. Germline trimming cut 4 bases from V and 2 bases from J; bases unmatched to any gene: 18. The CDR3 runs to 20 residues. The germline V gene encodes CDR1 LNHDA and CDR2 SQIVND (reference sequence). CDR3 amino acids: CASSTSGRTSGKVAAYEQYF. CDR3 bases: TGTGCCAGTAGTACCTCCGGCAGGACTAGCGGGAAGGTAGCAGCCTACGAGCAGTACTTC.

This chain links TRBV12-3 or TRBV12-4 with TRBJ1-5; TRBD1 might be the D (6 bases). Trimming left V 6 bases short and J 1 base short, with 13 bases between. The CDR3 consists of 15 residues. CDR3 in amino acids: CASSPRGQSNQPQHF. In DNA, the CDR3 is TGTGCCAGCAGCCCCCGAGGACAGAGCAATCAGCCCCAGCATTTT.

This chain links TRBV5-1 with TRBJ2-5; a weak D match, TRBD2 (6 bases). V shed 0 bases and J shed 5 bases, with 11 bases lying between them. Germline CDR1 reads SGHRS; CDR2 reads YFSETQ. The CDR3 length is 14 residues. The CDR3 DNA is TGCGCCAGCAGCTTGGCGGGGAGGACGGAGACCCAGTACTTC. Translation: CASSLAGRTETQYF.

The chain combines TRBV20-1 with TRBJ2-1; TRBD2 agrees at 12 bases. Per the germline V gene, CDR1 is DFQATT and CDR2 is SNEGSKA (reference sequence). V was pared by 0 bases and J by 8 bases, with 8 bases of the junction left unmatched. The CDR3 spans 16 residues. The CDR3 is CSARDPTSGRIDEQFF. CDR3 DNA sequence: TGCAGTGCTAGAGATCCAACTAGCGGGAGGATTGATGAGCAGTTCTTC.